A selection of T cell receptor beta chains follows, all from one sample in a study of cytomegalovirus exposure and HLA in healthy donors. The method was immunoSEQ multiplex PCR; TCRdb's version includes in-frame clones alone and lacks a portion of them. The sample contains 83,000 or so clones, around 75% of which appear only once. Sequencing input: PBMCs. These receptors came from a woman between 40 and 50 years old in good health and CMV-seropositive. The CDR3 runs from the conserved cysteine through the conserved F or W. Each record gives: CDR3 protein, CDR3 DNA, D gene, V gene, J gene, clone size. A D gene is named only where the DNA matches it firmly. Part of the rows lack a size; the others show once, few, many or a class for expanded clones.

CASSMGGRASDTQYF	TGTGCCAGTAGTATGGGAGGGAGGGCCTCAGATACGCAGTATTTT	TRBD2	TRBV19	TRBJ2-3	.
CASSLGTGSFYQPQHF	TGTGCCAGCAGTTTGGGGACAGGTTCTTTTTATCAGCCCCAGCATTTT	TRBD1	TRBV28	TRBJ1-5	.
CASSSQEGNLYTQYF	TGTGCCAGCTCATCACAGGAGGGTAATCTTTATACGCAGTATTTT	.	TRBV18	TRBJ2-3	.
CASSEATGTGGNEQFF	TGTGCCAGCAGTGAAGCGACCGGGACAGGGGGCAATGAGCAGTTCTTC	TRBD1	TRBV6-1	TRBJ2-1	.
CASSRRGPGVGRPQHF	TGTGCCAGCAGCCGGCGGGGCCCTGGGGTTGGTCGGCCCCAGCATTTT	.	TRBV5-6	TRBJ1-5	.
CASSAGTARVGEKLFF	TGTGCCAGCAGCGCCGGGACAGCCCGGGTTGGGGAAAAACTGTTTTTT	TRBD1	TRBV2	TRBJ1-4	.
CASSPTSAGATDTQYF	TGTGCCAGCAGCCCCACTTCAGCGGGGGCCACAGATACGCAGTATTTT	TRBD2	TRBV5-4	TRBJ2-3	.
CACSRDRGRTNEKLFF	TGTGCCTGTTCCCGGGACAGGGGGCGAACTAATGAAAAACTGTTTTTT	TRBD1	TRBV30	TRBJ1-4	.
CASTQGQGYDGYTF	TGTGCCAGCACCCAAGGACAGGGATACGATGGCTACACCTTC	TRBD1	TRBV28	TRBJ1-2	.
CASSYSGGRDGYTF	TGTGCCAGCAGTTACTCAGGGGGCAGGGATGGCTACACCTTC	TRBD1	TRBV6-5	TRBJ1-2	few
CASSLELAGVHEQYF	TGTGCCAGCAGCTTGGAGCTAGCGGGAGTCCACGAGCAGTACTTC	TRBD2	TRBV5-4	TRBJ2-7	few
CASTLGILGQGGYNEQFF	TGTGCCAGCACCCTGGGGATTCTAGGACAGGGAGGGTACAATGAGCAGTTCTTC	.	TRBV7-9	TRBJ2-1	once
CASSFGGGGKLTDTQYF	TGTGCCAGCAGTTTCGGGGGTGGTGGTAAACTCACAGATACGCAGTATTTT	.	TRBV27	TRBJ2-3	.
CASSLLLGTGRYNEQFF	TGTGCCAGCAGCCTTCTACTCGGGACAGGGCGCTACAATGAGCAGTTCTTC	TRBD1	TRBV11-2	TRBJ2-1	.
CASSLPQGSQPQHF	TGTGCCAGCAGTTTACCCCAGGGGAGTCAGCCCCAGCATTTT	.	TRBV28	TRBJ1-5	.
CATSRTQTGRYEQYF	TGTGCCACCAGCAGAACCCAGACAGGGAGGTACGAGCAGTACTTC	.	TRBV15	TRBJ2-7	.
CASSLGQRPYEQYF	TGTGCCAGCAGTCTTGGACAGAGACCGTACGAGCAGTACTTC	.	TRBV28	TRBJ2-7	few
CASSFASSGGQETQYF	TGTGCCAGCAGCTTCGCGTCTAGCGGGGGCCAAGAGACCCAGTACTTC	TRBD2	TRBV7-2	TRBJ2-5	.
CASSRFRGLAGSGPDTQYF	TGTGCCAGCAGCCGTTTTAGGGGACTAGCGGGGTCCGGGCCAGATACGCAGTATTTT	TRBD2	TRBV5-6	TRBJ2-3	few
CASSQGPGMNTEAFF	TGCGCCAGCAGCCAAGGACCGGGGATGAACACTGAAGCTTTCTTT	.	TRBV4-1	TRBJ1-1	.
CASSRGGSADQEKLFF	TGTGCCAGCAGCCGTGGGGGGTCAGCCGATCAGGAAAAACTGTTTTTT	.	TRBV21-1	TRBJ1-4	.
CSSSLGETGAFF	TGTTCCAGCAGCTTAGGGGAGACAGGAGCTTTCTTT	.	TRBV7-9	TRBJ1-1	.
CASSLKGGETQYF	TGTGCCAGCAGTTTAAAGGGAGGGGAGACCCAGTACTTC	TRBD2	TRBV27	TRBJ2-5	.
CASSSLASGSSYEQYF	TGTGCCAGCAGTTCCCTGGCGAGCGGGAGCTCCTACGAGCAGTACTTC	TRBD2	TRBV28	TRBJ2-7	.
CASSGGQSYEQYF	TGTGCCAGCAGCGGGGGACAGTCCTACGAGCAGTACTTC	TRBD1	TRBV9	TRBJ2-7	.
CASSDVPFPLSSGNTIYF	TGTGCCAGCAGTGATGTCCCATTCCCCCTGAGCTCTGGAAACACCATATATTTT	.	TRBV6-1	TRBJ1-3	once
CASSLGHATNEKLFF	TGCGCCAGCAGCTTGGGACACGCAACTAATGAAAAACTGTTTTTT	.	TRBV5-1	TRBJ1-4	.
CASSGGGQPYNSPLHF	TGTGCCAGCAGTGGAGGGGGACAGCCATATAATTCACCCCTCCACTTT	TRBD1	TRBV6-1	TRBJ1-6	.